This is a list of T cell receptor beta chains from one sample in a study of T-cell reconstitution after alpha-beta-depleted transplantation in children. MiXCR was run by TCRdb on the PCR reads, yielding one entry per CDR3 protein. The sample has about 610,000 distinct CDR3 sequences, 20% to 30% seen once; the top ten hold 30% to 45%. Sample: PBMCs, taken before TCRalphabeta/CD19-depleted stem cell transplant. The receptors stem from a boy less than two years old with Wiskott-Aldrich syndrome, due to receive a stem cell transplant. The CDR3 runs from the conserved cysteine through the conserved F or W. A D gene is named only where the DNA matches it firmly. Clone size is not always given. Where it is, it says once, few, many or a class for expanded clones.

d_gene	v_gene	abundance	j_gene	CDR3aa	CDR3nt
NA	TRBV20-1	NA	TRBJ1-1	CSAPSGTEAFF	TGCAGTGCTCCTTCGGGGACTGAAGCTTTCTTT
TRBD2	TRBV20-1	many	TRBJ2-1	CSAGGGSYNEQFF	TGCAGTGCAGGCGGGGGCTCCTACAATGAGCAGTTCTTC
TRBD2	TRBV20-1	few	TRBJ2-3	CSAREGRGGLASNTDTQYF	TGCAGTGCTAGAGAGGGCCGAGGTGGACTAGCGAGTAACACAGATACGCAGTATTTT
TRBD1	TRBV12-3/TRBV12-4	NA	TRBJ1-5	CASSLQGGHQPQHF	TGTGCCAGCAGTTTACAGGGGGGCCATCAGCCCCAGCATTTT
TRBD1	TRBV27	NA	TRBJ2-1	CASKPGQGAYNEQFF	TGTGCCAGCAAACCGGGACAGGGGGCCTACAATGAGCAGTTCTTC
TRBD2	TRBV12-3/TRBV12-4	few	TRBJ2-1	CASSSGLAGGPNYNEQFF	TGTGCCAGCAGTTCGGGACTAGCGGGAGGCCCAAATTACAATGAGCAGTTCTTC
NA	TRBV28	NA	TRBJ2-5	CASSLSLGSETQYF	TGTGCCAGCAGTTTATCCCTGGGAAGCGAGACCCAGTACTTC
NA	TRBV7-8	few	TRBJ2-7	CASSIGQPAQYF	TGTGCCAGCAGCATCGGACAACCTGCGCAGTACTTC
NA	TRBV4-1	NA	TRBJ2-7	CASSRTGEGYEQYF	TGCGCCAGCAGCCGTACGGGAGAGGGCTACGAGCAGTACTTC
NA	TRBV20-1	many	TRBJ2-2	CSARSRTANTGELFF	TGCAGTGCCCGTTCTAGGACAGCGAACACCGGGGAGCTGTTTTTT
NA	TRBV30	NA	TRBJ2-7	CAWSPGTFYEQYF	TGTGCCTGGAGTCCCGGGACCTTCTACGAGCAGTACTTC
NA	TRBV4-1	NA	TRBJ2-5	CASSQGPGAETQYF	TGCGCCAGCAGCCAAGGGCCAGGGGCAGAGACCCAGTACTTC
NA	TRBV6-1	few	TRBJ1-6	CASSESLGQTYNSPLHF	TGTGCCAGCAGTGAAAGTCTCGGACAAACATATAATTCACCCCTCCACTTT
TRBD2	TRBV10-3	few	TRBJ2-7	CAISEVAGDYEQYF	TGTGCCATCAGTGAAGTAGCGGGAGACTACGAGCAGTACTTC
TRBD1	TRBV20-1	NA	TRBJ1-5	CSATTKTGSGNQPQHF	TGCAGTGCTACAACGAAGACAGGGAGCGGCAATCAGCCCCAGCATTTT
NA	TRBV5-1	few	TRBJ2-1	CASSRTGVIEQFF	TGCGCCAGCAGCAGAACGGGAGTTATTGAGCAGTTCTTC
NA	TRBV5-1	few	TRBJ1-2	CASSREPGNYGYTF	TGCGCCAGCAGCCGGGAGCCAGGGAATTATGGCTACACCTTC
NA	TRBV5-1	few	TRBJ2-1	CASSLAQDRGNEQFF	TGCGCCAGCAGCTTGGCCCAGGACCGAGGGAATGAGCAGTTCTTC
NA	TRBV27	NA	TRBJ2-7	CASSFRRERWGYEQYF	TGTGCCAGCAGTTTTAGGAGGGAAAGGTGGGGCTACGAGCAGTACTTC
NA	TRBV5-4	once	TRBJ2-1	CASSLWFQGQTKEQFF	TGTGCCAGCAGCTTGTGGTTTCAGGGACAAACGAAGGAGCAGTTCTTC
NA	TRBV20-1	once	TRBJ2-3	CSARRVTSTDTQYF	TGCAGTGCTCGCAGGGTAACTAGCACAGATACGCAGTATTTT
TRBD1	TRBV20-1	few	TRBJ1-6	CSARDPGQGNSPLHF	TGCAGTGCTAGAGATCCCGGACAGGGAAATTCACCCCTCCACTTT
NA	TRBV12-3/TRBV12-4	NA	TRBJ2-1	CASSKSVRGYEQFF	TGTGCCAGCAGTAAGAGCGTGAGGGGTTATGAGCAGTTCTTC
TRBD1	TRBV5-6	NA	TRBJ2-2	CASSLSGQGGRNTGELFF	TGTGCCAGCAGCTTGTCCGGACAGGGTGGGCGAAACACCGGGGAGCTGTTTTTT
NA	TRBV20-1	NA	TRBJ2-5	CSAHRVAETQYF	TGCAGTGCTCACAGGGTCGCGGAGACCCAGTACTTC
NA	TRBV29-1	NA	TRBJ2-1	CSVDSRGEQFF	TGCAGCGTTGATTCCCGGGGTGAGCAGTTCTTC
NA	TRBV4-2	many	TRBJ1-5	CASSQGVNQPQHF	TGTGCCAGCAGCCAAGGGGTTAATCAGCCCCAGCATTTT